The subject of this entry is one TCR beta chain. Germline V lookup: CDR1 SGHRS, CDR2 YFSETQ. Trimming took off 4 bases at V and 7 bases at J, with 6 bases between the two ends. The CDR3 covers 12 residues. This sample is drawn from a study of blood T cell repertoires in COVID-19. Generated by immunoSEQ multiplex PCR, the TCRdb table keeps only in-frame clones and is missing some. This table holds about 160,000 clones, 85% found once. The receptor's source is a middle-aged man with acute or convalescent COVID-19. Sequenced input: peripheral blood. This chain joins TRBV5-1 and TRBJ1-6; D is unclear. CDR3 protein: CASSGENSPLHF. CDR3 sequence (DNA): TGCGCCAGCAGCGGGGAGAATTCACCCCTCCACTTT.